These T cell receptor beta chains were read from a single sample in a study of blood T cell repertoires in COVID-19. The data were produced by immunoSEQ multiplex PCR, yet TCRdb's version contains in-frame clones alone and is incomplete. The sample gives fewer than 350,000 clones, over 75% of which show up once; approximately 1% is in the top ten. Sequenced material: PBMCs or T cells enriched from blood (not recorded which). These receptors originate from a woman in her twenties or thirties who had recovered from COVID-19. The CDR3 runs from the conserved cysteine through the conserved F or W. The D gene is left open where the match is weak. Clone size is given for some rows only: seen once, a few or many times, or a class if the clone is expanded.

clone_size	v_call	d_call	j_call	cdr3_aa	cdr3_nt
NA	TRBV27	NA	TRBJ1-5	CASSFSGDNQPQHF	TGTGCCAGCAGTTTTTCGGGGGACAATCAGCCCCAGCATTTT
NA	TRBV3-1/TRBV3-2	NA	TRBJ2-1	CASSQFFAVSEQFF	TGTGCCAGCAGCCAATTCTTTGCTGTGAGTGAGCAGTTCTTC
NA	TRBV7-3	NA	TRBJ1-1	CASSSGSPNTEAFF	TGTGCCAGCAGCTCCGGGTCCCCGAACACTGAAGCTTTCTTT
once	TRBV27	TRBD2	TRBJ2-1	CASGRDSYNEQFF	TGTGCCAGCGGGAGGGACTCCTACAATGAGCAGTTCTTC
NA	TRBV2	NA	TRBJ1-5	CASSREGQPQHF	TGTGCCAGCAGCAGGGAAGGTCAGCCCCAGCATTTT
NA	TRBV3-1/TRBV3-2	TRBD2	TRBJ2-3	CASSLSAGGTDTQYF	TGTGCCAGCAGCCTGTCAGCGGGGGGCACAGATACGCAGTATTTT
NA	TRBV28	NA	TRBJ1-2	CASNGGAFYGYTF	TGTGCCAGCAACGGGGGGGCGTTCTATGGCTACACCTTC
NA	TRBV28	TRBD1	TRBJ1-1	CASSVIQGAPNTEAFF	TGTGCCAGCAGTGTTATACAGGGGGCCCCCAACACTGAAGCTTTCTTT
NA	TRBV5-8	TRBD1	TRBJ1-1	CASSSGQGVF	TGTGCCAGCAGCTCCGGACAGGGGGTCTTT
NA	TRBV6-5	NA	TRBJ1-2	CASSTTLYGYTF	TGTGCCAGCAGTACGACTCTTTATGGCTACACCTTC
NA	TRBV27	NA	TRBJ1-5	CASSLSGGRQPQHF	TGTGCCAGCAGTTTATCAGGGGGAAGGCAGCCCCAGCATTTT
NA	TRBV7-8	TRBD2	TRBJ2-2	CASSLAVVAGGPDGELFF	TGTGCCAGCAGCTTAGCGGTTGTCGCGGGAGGGCCAGACGGGGAGCTGTTTTTT
NA	TRBV5-6	NA	TRBJ1-6	CASSLYRSSYNSPLHF	TGTGCCAGCAGCTTGTACAGGAGCTCCTATAATTCACCCCTCCACTTT
NA	TRBV7-2	TRBD2	TRBJ2-3	CASSYYRGGTQYF	TGTGCCAGCAGCTACTATCGGGGGGGCACGCAGTATTTT
NA	TRBV28	NA	TRBJ2-5	CASASEKETQYF	TGTGCCAGCGCTTCGGAGAAAGAGACCCAGTACTTC
NA	TRBV20-1	NA	TRBJ2-3	CSARQMDTQYF	TGCAGTGCTCGCCAGATGGATACGCAGTATTTT
NA	TRBV5-1	TRBD1	TRBJ2-7	CASSSPGQNYEQYF	TGCGCCAGCAGCTCACCGGGACAGAACTACGAGCAGTACTTC
NA	TRBV23-1	NA	TRBJ1-1	CANHRSLNTEAFF	TGCGCCAACCACAGGTCCCTGAACACTGAAGCTTTCTTT
NA	TRBV5-1	TRBD1	TRBJ1-2	CASSLGQGVYGYTF	TGCGCCAGCAGCCTAGGACAGGGGGTGTATGGCTACACCTTC
NA	TRBV27	NA	TRBJ1-6	CASSLSRSSYNSPLHF	TGTGCCAGCAGTTTATCGAGGAGCTCCTATAATTCACCCCTCCACTTT
once	TRBV11-3	NA	TRBJ1-2	CASSSTYGYTF	TGTGCCAGCAGCTCGACATATGGCTACACCTTC
NA	TRBV28	TRBD2	TRBJ2-5	CASSLRGGDETQYF	TGTGCCAGCAGTTTAAGGGGAGGGGATGAGACCCAGTACTTC
NA	TRBV27	NA	TRBJ1-5	CASSRVGSNQPQHF	TGTGCCAGCTCCAGGGTAGGGAGCAATCAGCCCCAGCATTTT
NA	TRBV5-1	NA	TRBJ2-7	CASSYREQRYF	TGCGCCAGCAGCTACCGGGAACAGAGGTACTTC
NA	TRBV4-1	NA	TRBJ1-6	CASSQRGMYNSPLHF	TGCGCCAGCAGCCAACGAGGAATGTATAATTCACCCCTCCACTTT
NA	TRBV9	NA	TRBJ1-6	CASGHGSSYNSPLHF	TGTGCCAGCGGGCACGGAAGCTCCTATAATTCACCCCTCCACTTT
NA	TRBV5-1	TRBD1	TRBJ1-4	CASGTGETNEKLFF	TGCGCCAGCGGGACAGGGGAAACTAATGAAAAACTGTTTTTT
NA	TRBV5-5	TRBD2	TRBJ2-3	CASSLVAGGFTDTQYF	TGTGCCAGCAGCTTGGTAGCGGGGGGATTCACAGATACGCAGTATTTT
NA	TRBV9	TRBD2	TRBJ2-5	CASSISPGGETQYF	TGTGCCAGCAGCATCTCCCCCGGGGGGGAGACCCAGTACTTC
NA	TRBV7-2	NA	TRBJ2-1	CASSLEDRTYNEQFF	TGTGCCAGCAGCTTAGAGGACAGAACCTACAATGAGCAGTTCTTC
NA	TRBV27	NA	TRBJ1-2	CASRHRDTPWWGYTF	TGTGCCAGCAGGCACCGGGACACCCCCTGGTGGGGCTACACCTTC
NA	TRBV27	TRBD1	TRBJ1-1	CASSLYVNRQGQAFF	TGTGCCAGCAGTTTATACGTAAACCGACAGGGCCAGGCTTTCTTT
NA	TRBV16	NA	TRBJ1-2	CASSQSRQRGYTF	TGTGCCAGCAGCCAATCGAGGCAGAGAGGCTACACCTTC
NA	TRBV10-3	TRBD2	TRBJ2-7	CAISESLGSGSLYEQYF	TGTGCCATCAGTGAGTCCTTGGGTAGCGGGAGCCTCTACGAGCAGTACTTC
NA	TRBV9	NA	TRBJ1-2	CASSPPGGGGIKF	TGTGCCAGCAGCCCCCCCGGGGGGGGAGGGATTAAATTC
NA	TRBV3-1/TRBV3-2	NA	TRBJ2-7	CASTQQGSSYEQYF	TGTGCCAGCACCCAACAGGGATCCTCCTACGAGCAGTACTTC
few	TRBV28	TRBD2	TRBJ2-1	CASSLWGSSGYNEQFF	TGTGCCAGCAGTTTATGGGGGTCTAGCGGTTACAATGAGCAGTTCTTC
NA	TRBV7-9	TRBD1	TRBJ1-4	CASSWTGSNEKLFF	TGTGCCAGCAGCTGGACAGGGTCAAATGAAAAACTGTTTTTT
NA	TRBV28	TRBD1	TRBJ1-2	CASINWGTGVGPLRAGYTF	TGTGCCAGCATTAACTGGGGGACAGGTGTGGGCCCACTAAGGGCTGGCTACACCTTC
NA	TRBV29-1	NA	TRBJ2-7	CSAGGQGGRAPYEQYF	TGCAGCGCCGGGGGCCAGGGGGGCAGGGCTCCCTACGAGCAGTACTTC
NA	TRBV19	TRBD2	TRBJ2-2	CAFRTSGTNANTGELFF	TGTGCCTTCAGGACTAGCGGGACCAACGCGAACACCGGGGAGCTGTTTTTT
NA	TRBV19	TRBD1	TRBJ1-1	CASSPWGQTGEAEAFF	TGTGCCAGTAGTCCATGGGGCCAAACAGGGGAAGCTGAAGCTTTCTTT
NA	TRBV27	TRBD1	TRBJ1-1	CASRIPGGPGQNTEAFF	TGTGCCAGCAGGATCCCAGGGGGGCCAGGGCAAAACACTGAAGCTTTCTTT
NA	TRBV18	NA	TRBJ2-6	CASSPGQLSGANVLTF	TGTGCCAGCTCACCCGGACAGCTCTCTGGGGCCAACGTCCTGACTTTC
NA	TRBV2	NA	TRBJ2-3	CASTKLGTDTQYF	TGTGCCAGCACTAAACTCGGCACAGATACGCAGTATTTT
NA	TRBV27	NA	TRBJ2-2	CASSLAGGELFF	TGTGCCAGCAGTTTAGCAGGGGGGGAGCTGTTTTTT
once	TRBV19	NA	TRBJ1-5	CASSIPEDSRNQPQHF	TGTGCCAGTAGTATCCCGGAAGACAGTAGAAATCAGCCCCAGCATTTT
NA	TRBV7-6	TRBD1	TRBJ1-1	CASSRLTGGDTEAFF	TGTGCCAGCAGTCGACTGACAGGGGGGGACACTGAAGCTTTCTTT
NA	TRBV6-4	NA	TRBJ2-3	CASSEGVVATDTQYF	TGTGCCAGCAGTGAAGGGGTAGTTGCGACAGATACGCAGTATTTT
NA	TRBV27	TRBD1	TRBJ2-7	CASSVGTGLGYEQYF	TGTGCCAGCAGTGTTGGGACAGGTTTGGGGTACGAGCAGTACTTC
NA	TRBV30	NA	TRBJ1-4	CAWSGTGANEKLFF	TGTGCCTGGAGTGGTACAGGTGCTAATGAAAAACTGTTTTTT
few	TRBV3-1/TRBV3-2	NA	TRBJ1-4	CASSQEAGRIWNEKLFF	TGTGCCAGCAGCCAAGAAGCGGGCCGAATCTGGAATGAAAAACTGTTTTTT
NA	TRBV5-1	TRBD2	TRBJ2-1	CASSLVRLAGDLYNEQFF	TGCGCCAGCAGCTTGGTACGGCTAGCGGGAGACCTTTACAATGAGCAGTTCTTC
few	TRBV10-3	NA	TRBJ2-2	CAISERGTNTGELFF	TGTGCCATCAGTGAAAGGGGGACGAACACCGGGGAGCTGTTTTTT
few	TRBV29-1	NA	TRBJ2-7	CSVLTATYEQYF	TGCAGCGTCCTGACAGCTACCTACGAGCAGTACTTC
NA	TRBV7-8	TRBD1	TRBJ2-7	CASSLVSGQGYEQYF	TGTGCCAGCAGCTTAGTTAGTGGACAGGGCTACGAGCAGTACTTC